These 3 T cell receptor beta chains were all obtained from the same sample, sequenced in a study of blood T cell repertoires in COVID-19. Some clones are missing from TCRdb's copy, which holds only in-frame ones; the method was immunoSEQ multiplex PCR. Among 150,000 to 200,000 clones, 88% were seen once, and the ten largest hold roughly 5.5%. What was sequenced was peripheral blood. The receptors were gathered from a man aged 35 to 55 with active or convalescent COVID-19.

The chain employs TRBV2 and TRBJ2-6; 10 bases are shared with TRBD1. The J segment lost 2 bases and the V segment lost 4 bases, leaving 5 bases of the junction unmatched. Germline V lookup: CDR1 SNHLY, CDR2 FYNNEI. This CDR3 spans 17 amino acids. In DNA form, the CDR3 reads TGTGCCAGCAGTGGCGAGACAGGGGGCACTGGGGCCAACGTCCTGACTTTC. As protein: CASSGETGGTGANVLTF.

J is TRBJ1-2 and V is TRBV12-3 or TRBV12-4; 7 bases are a match to TRBD1. This CDR3 is built from 11 residues. The junction had 5 bases not matched to a gene; V was cut back by 6 bases and J by 10 bases. CDR3 protein: CASRETGHYTF. The CDR3 DNA is TGTGCCAGCAGGGAGACAGGGCACTACACCTTC.

The V and J genes are TRBV7-2 and TRBJ2-1; 9 bases are shared with TRBD1. Germline CDR1 and CDR2: SGHTA and FQGNSA. The CDR3 length is 15 residues. After removal of 1 base from V and 5 bases from J, the junction contained 3 bases not matched to a gene. The CDR3 sequence is CASSLVGTGNNEQFF. The DNA for the CDR3 is TGTGCCAGCAGCTTAGTCGGGACAGGGAACAATGAGCAGTTCTTC.